The 25 T cell receptor beta chains below were found in one sample sequenced in a study of Graves' ophthalmopathy and Graves' hyperthyroidism. For repertoire sequencing, the TCR beta CDR3 regions were amplified from RNA transcripts. The first-round RT-PCR employed HTBI primers together with the Qiagen OneStep RT-PCR kit. A multiplex PCR was then performed as the second round. TCRdb reprocessed the multiplex PCR reads via MiXCR and lists one record per CDR3 protein. The table lists 900,000 to 1,200,000 distinct CDR3 sequences, 35% to 40% of them singletons. Specimen: peripheral blood or thyroid tissue (not recorded which). These receptor sequences come from an adult man with Graves' hyperthyroidism.

This clonotype was observed a few times. The chain joins TRBV10-3 to TRBJ1-1; D call uncertain. Germline V gene lookup returns CDR1 ENHRY and CDR2 SYGVKD. This CDR3 spans 15 amino acids. Trimming stripped 2 bases from V and 1 base from J, with 11 bases between. The CDR3 loop is CAISEGIRGNTEAFF. In DNA form, the CDR3 reads TGTGCCATCAGTGAGGGTATCCGTGGGAACACTGAAGCTTTCTTT.

The rearrangement uses TRBV7-9 and TRBJ2-7, with D possibly being TRBD1 (6 bases). Germline V gives CDR1 SEHNR, CDR2 FQNEAQ (reference sequence). The CDR3 extends over 15 amino acids. Trimming took 2 bases from V and 7 from J, leaving 18 bases between them. CDR3 amino acids: CASSLRGNGLGEQYF. CDR3 DNA sequence: TGTGCCAGCAGCTTAAGGGGGAACGGACTGGGGGAGCAGTACTTC.

The chain links TRBV7-8 to TRBJ1-5; TRBD1 matches 10 bases. The CDR3 spans 16 residues. Germline-derived CDR1 and CDR2 are SGHVS and FQNEAQ. Trimming at V came to 6 bases and at J to 5 bases, leaving 10 bases not matched to a gene. CDR3 protein: CASSEKDRGVYQPQHF. In DNA, the CDR3 is TGTGCCAGCAGTGAAAAGGACAGGGGGGTTTATCAGCCCCAGCATTTT. Full variable domain (remainder filled in from reference TRBV7-8 and TRBJ1-5): GAGVSQSPRYKVAKRGQDVALRCDPISGHVSLFWYQQALGQGPEFLTYFQNEAQLDKSGLPSDRFFAERPEGSVSTLKIQRTQQEDSAVYLCASSEKDRGVYQPQHFGDGTRLSIL.

V gene TRBV9 combines with J gene TRBJ1-1, with 7 bases lining up with TRBD1. The CDR3 has 17 residues. Trimming removed 4 bases from V and 2 bases from J; junction bases left unmatched: 14. CDR1 is SGDLS, CDR2 YYNGEE, per germline. The CDR3 bases are TGTGCCAGCAGCTCGGGACCGGGACAGCTAACTAACACTGAAGCTTTCTTT. Translating gives CASSSGPGQLTNTEAFF.

This clonotype was counted only a few times. The CDR3 DNA is TGTGCCAGCAGCCCTACTGGGACCACCACAGATACGCAGTATTTT. Protein: CASSPTGTTTDTQYF. The V call is TRBV11-2, the J call TRBJ2-3; D is perhaps TRBD1 or TRBD2 (5 bases each). Trimming pared 5 bases from V and 2 bases from J, leaving 14 bases between. The CDR3 extends over 15 amino acids. Germline values: CDR1 SGHAT, CDR2 FQNNGV.

The table lists this clonotype with a count of one. This may come from a read error, since a much larger clone is one base off. This rearrangement joins TRBV9 to TRBJ1-1, with a possible D match to TRBD1 (6 bases). The CDR3 length is 17 residues. Germline V lookup: CDR1 SGDLS, CDR2 YYNGEE. Trimming cost V 4 bases and J 2 bases, with 21 bases left between them. The CDR3 region has the DNA TGTGCCAGCAGCTTAGTGTCGGTGACAGGAGACAACACTGAAGCTTTCTTT. Its translation: CASSLVSVTGDNTEAFF.

This clonotype was counted only a few times. The rearrangement joins TRBV7-8 to TRBJ2-7; the D gene is possibly TRBD1 (5 bases). In germline, CDR1 is SGHVS, CDR2 FQNEAQ. Trimming removed 5 bases from V and 0 bases from J, with 14 bases in between. The CDR3 consists of 15 residues. The CDR3 DNA reads TGTGCCAGCAGCCCCCCTGCAGGGATCTCCTACGAGCAGTACTTC. Translation gives CASSPPAGISYEQYF.

The sample holds one count of this clonotype. This sequence may be a read error, since a much larger clone differs from it by one base. The chain is built from TRBV7-6 and TRBJ2-7; tentatively, D is TRBD1 or TRBD2 (5 bases each). The CDR3 has 15 residues. Germline loops: CDR1 SGHVS, CDR2 FNYEAQ. CDR3 region: CAGSLAGTGVYEQYF. DNA of the CDR3: TGTGCCGGCAGCTTAGCCGGGACCGGAGTCTACGAGCAGTACTTC.

In regard to this clonotype: This may arise from a read error, as a much more abundant clone is one base away. This chain connects TRBV15 to TRBJ2-2, with 10 positions matching TRBD2. The CDR3 has 15 residues. J gave up 5 bases and V 1 base, and 1 base lay outside the gene matches. Germline V gene lookup returns CDR1 LNHNV and CDR2 YYDKDF (reference sequence). Written as DNA, the CDR3 is TGTGCCACCAGCAGAGTACTAGCGGGGACCGGGGAGCTGTTTTTT. Its protein product is CATSRVLAGTGELFF.

CDR3 DNA sequence: TGTGCCAGCAGCCACTGGACAGGTTCTAATGAAAAACTGTTTTTT. It is translated as CASSHWTGSNEKLFF. The chain combines TRBV3-1 with TRBJ1-4; 7 nucleotides line up with TRBD1. Losses at the gene ends were 3 bases for V and 3 bases for J; bases not matched to a gene: 4. The CDR3 has 15 residues. CDR1 and CDR2 from the germline V gene are LGHDT and YNNKEL (reference sequence).

CDR3 nucleotides: TGTGCCAGTACCGCTTCAATAATTAGCGGGGGATACCAAGAGACCCAGTACTTC. Translated, it gives CASTASIISGGYQETQYF. The gene calls are TRBV19 and TRBJ2-5, with 9 bases matching TRBD2. CDR1 is LNHDA, CDR2 SQIVND, per germline (reference sequence). The ends lost 7 bases at V and 0 bases at J; junction bases unmatched: 15. This CDR3 is 18 amino acids long.

This clonotype was recorded many times. The CDR3 here is CASSRRRDRAGNTIYF. The CDR3 DNA is TGTGCCAGCAGCCGAAGAAGGGACAGAGCTGGAAACACCATATATTTT. The V call is TRBV14, the J call TRBJ1-3; 7 bases are shared with TRBD1. Losses at the gene ends were 4 bases for V and 2 bases for J; bases not matched to a gene: 8. Germline loops: CDR1 SGHDN, CDR2 FVKESK. The CDR3 has 16 amino acids.

This chain joins TRBV6-5 and TRBJ2-5; maybe TRBD1 (5 bases). The DNA end lines up better with TRBJ1-1; the J call may be wrong. CDR1 is MNHEY and CDR2 is SVGAGI in the germline V gene. CDR3 size: 14 residues. CDR3 region: CASSSRQGIAEAFF. CDR3 coding DNA: TGTGCCAGCAGTTCTAGGCAGGGTATCGCTGAAGCTTTCTTT.

The chain uses TRBV25-1 and TRBJ1-4; possible D gene TRBD1, 5 bases. Germline-derived CDR1 and CDR2 are MGHDK and SYGVNS. Trimming removed 1 base from V and 8 bases from J, with 20 bases in between. The CDR3 has 17 amino acids. CDR3 nucleotide sequence: TGTGCCAGCAGTGAATTCCCGGGGCGGGACCGTTGGGAAAAACTGTTTTTT. Its translation: CASSEFPGRDRWEKLFF.

V usage is TRBV25-1 and J usage is TRBJ1-2; possibly TRBD1 for D (6 bases). The CDR3 length is 17 residues. Germline values: CDR1 MGHDK, CDR2 SYGVNS. Trimming left V 4 bases short and J 0 bases short, with 18 bases between. The CDR3 DNA reads TGTGCCAGCAGTGCCCCCCCCGACAGGTCTACTAACTATGGCTACACCTTC. Its protein product is CASSAPPDRSTNYGYTF.

This clonotype was counted many times. V usage is TRBV7-2 and J usage is TRBJ2-7; D not certain. Trimming took 3 bases from V and 0 from J, leaving 6 bases between them. The germline V gene has CDR1 SGHTA and CDR2 FQGNSA. The CDR3 has 13 residues. The CDR3 loop reads CASSLEHSYEQYF. The CDR3 nucleotides are TGTGCCAGCAGCTTGGAACACTCCTACGAGCAGTACTTC.

The V gene is TRBV12-3 or TRBV12-4, the J gene TRBJ2-5; 7 positions agree with TRBD2. The V gene end was trimmed by 7 bases and the J gene end by 5 bases; junction bases not matched to a gene: 7. There are 13 residues in the CDR3. This chain's CDR3 is CASTGGMGETQYF. The CDR3 nucleotides are TGTGCCAGCACCGGGGGGATGGGGGAGACCCAGTACTTC.

The V and J genes are TRBV7-2 and TRBJ1-1; possible D gene TRBD1, 5 bases. The CDR3 runs to 17 residues. Trimming took 3 bases from V and 1 from J, leaving 18 bases between them. Germline V CDR1 and CDR2: SGHTA, FQGNSA. The CDR3 region is CASSFVSGGRTNTEAFF. In DNA form, the CDR3 reads TGTGCCAGCAGCTTCGTTAGCGGGGGACGGACGAACACTGAAGCTTTCTTT.

The chain has TRBV7-9 and TRBJ1-5; D call uncertain. The CDR3 loop spans 15 amino acids. Looked up from germline, CDR1 is SEHNR and CDR2 is FQNEAQ (reference sequence). Trimming removed 5 bases from V and 5 bases from J, with 16 bases in between. Here the CDR3 DNA reads TGTGCCAGCAGCAGATACAGCCTTCGACATCAGCCCCAGCATTTT. Amino acids: CASSRYSLRHQPQHF.

The J gene is TRBJ2-2, the V gene TRBV2, with TRBD2 matching 11 bases. J was trimmed by 5 bases and V by 6 bases; bases with no gene match: 2. Looked up from germline, CDR1 is SNHLY and CDR2 is FYNNEI. This CDR3 is built from 14 residues. The CDR3 spells CASSTSGRTGELFF. CDR3 bases: TGTGCCAGCAGCACTAGCGGGAGAACCGGGGAGCTGTTTTTT.

Details on this clonotype: Mismatch with germline at one junction end may stem from a read error. The V and J genes are TRBV10-3 and TRBJ1-2; 8 bases align to TRBD1. Germline CDR1 is ENHRY and CDR2 is SYGVKD. The CDR3 sequence is 13 residues long. CDR3 in amino acids: CASSYRTGFGYTF. The CDR3 DNA follows: TGTGCCAGCAGTTATAGGACAGGGTTTGGCTACACCTTC.

This clonotype showed up just a few times. The rearrangement joins TRBV19 to TRBJ2-2, with a tentative D call TRBD1 (6 bases). The germline CDR1 and CDR2 sequences are LNHDA and SQIVND (reference sequence). The CDR3 covers 16 residues. The V end lost 5 bases, the J end lost 0 bases, and 13 bases lay between the germline ends. The DNA of the CDR3 is TGTGCCAGTAGTTCTCAGGGGACCGCGAACACCGGGGAGCTGTTTTTT. Translation: CASSSQGTANTGELFF.

The chain has TRBV6-5 and TRBJ2-7; the D is unclear. Germline CDR1 is MNHEY and CDR2 is SVGAGI. The CDR3 runs to 15 residues. With 5 bases removed from V and 1 base from J, the gap between germline ends came to 15 bases. The CDR3 DNA reads as TGTGCCAGCAGTCTTCGAACCCTGGGATCCTACGAGCAGTACTTC. Protein sequence: CASSLRTLGSYEQYF.

The rearrangement links TRBV13 to TRBJ2-7, with TRBD1 matching 9 bases. The J segment lost 0 bases and the V segment lost 1 base, leaving 4 bases of the junction unmatched. The CDR3 extends over 16 amino acids. From germline, CDR1 is PRHDT and CDR2 FYEKMQ (reference sequence). The CDR3 sequence is CASSLVAGQGSYEQYF. CDR3 in DNA: TGTGCCAGCAGCTTAGTTGCGGGACAGGGCTCCTACGAGCAGTACTTC.

This clonotype was observed at least ten times. CDR3 DNA sequence: TGCAGTGCCAAGGGACAGGTCTACGAGCAGTACTTC. Translated: CSAKGQVYEQYF. The J gene is TRBJ2-7, the V gene TRBV20-1, with 8 bases that match TRBD1. The germline gives CDR1 DFQATT, CDR2 SNEGSKA (reference sequence). The CDR3 runs to 12 residues. V lost 6 bases to trimming and J lost 3 bases; unmatched junction nucleotides: 4.